A single sample gave rise to the 7 T cell receptor beta chains below, sequenced in a study of human T cells and chemical hapten exposure. Time point given: patch test 2, 6 weeks after DPC sensitization. Noted treatment: therapeutic diphenylcyclopropenone sensitization with weekly scalp DPC. TCRdb reanalysed the RACE reads using MiXCR and keeps one entry per CDR3 protein. The sample lists roughly 84,000 distinct CDR3 sequences; less than 11% were seen once. The specimen comprised whole blood, sampled in connection with sensitization to the hapten diphenylcyclopropenone (DPC). These receptors originate from a woman aged 45-60 years with alopecia areata. Some clones in this sample may be carry-over from other donors' samples.

The chain is built from TRBV7-9 and TRBJ1-5; 7 bases agree with TRBD1. The V gene's germline CDR1 is SEHNR and CDR2 FQNEAQ (reference sequence). CDR3 length: 16 residues. Trimming removed 5 bases from V and 3 bases from J; junction bases left unmatched: 10. This CDR3 reads CASSKTSGTVNQPQHF. The CDR3 DNA sequence: TGTGCCAGCAGCAAAACTTCCGGGACAGTCAATCAGCCCCAGCATTTT.

This clonotype was counted at least ten times. The chain uses TRBV12-3 or TRBV12-4 and TRBJ2-7; TRBD2 is a possible D gene (5 bases). The V end lost 4 bases, the J end lost 7 bases, and 17 bases lay between the germline ends. CDR3 length: 14 amino acids. CDR3 sequence: CASSSGLTLGEQYF. CDR3 sequence (DNA): TGTGCCAGCAGTTCCGGACTTACCCTGGGGGAGCAGTACTTC.

The chain employs TRBV12-3 or TRBV12-4 and TRBJ1-1, with 7 bases lining up with TRBD1. The CDR3 consists of 13 residues. The V gene end was trimmed by 7 bases and the J gene end by 4 bases; junction bases not matched to a gene: 6. In DNA, the CDR3 is TGTGCCAGCACCCCACAGGGGTTCACTGAAGCTTTCTTT. Translated, it gives CASTPQGFTEAFF.

The chain has TRBV2 and TRBJ2-3; TRBD2 matches at 10 bases. The CDR3 covers 16 residues. From germline, CDR1 is SNHLY and CDR2 FYNNEI. The trim removed 7 bases at V and 3 bases at J, leaving 10 bases unmatched. This CDR3 reads CASNALAGGGTDTQYF. The CDR3 DNA reads as TGTGCCAGCAACGCCTTAGCGGGAGGAGGGACAGATACGCAGTATTTT.

This chain connects TRBV11-2 to TRBJ2-5; 7 bases match TRBD1. Trimming cost V 5 bases and J 5 bases; bases outside gene matches: 14. The V gene's germline CDR1 is SGHAT and CDR2 FQNNGV. CDR3 length: 16 residues. This CDR3 reads CASSPGQAFTEETQYF. In nucleotides, the CDR3 is TGTGCCAGCAGCCCCGGACAGGCATTCACTGAGGAGACCCAGTACTTC.

The sample holds many counts of this clonotype. The chain carries TRBV7-9 and TRBJ1-1; D unresolved. CDR1 and CDR2 (germline): SEHNR, FQNEAQ (reference sequence). V lost 2 bases and J 4 bases, leaving 11 bases between the germline ends. The CDR3 sequence is 14 residues long. For the CDR3, the DNA is TGTGCCAGCAGCTTAAGGGTCGTTCGCACTGAAGCTTTCTTT. Translated: CASSLRVVRTEAFF.

This clonotype appeared once. Possible read error: a much larger clone is one base away. The chain joins TRBV20-1 to TRBJ2-2, with D hard to call. Germline assignment: CDR1 DFQATT and CDR2 SNEGSKA (reference sequence). V gave up 3 bases and J gave up 7 bases, with 12 bases separating them. There are 13 residues in the CDR3. The CDR3 bases are TGCAGTGCTAGTCAGGAGCCCAACGGGGAGCTGTTTTTT. It yields the protein CSASQEPNGELFF.